Described below is a single T cell receptor beta chain sequence and its context. The data were obtained in a study of Ad26.COV2.S vaccination and SARS-CoV-2 variants. The CDR3 sequence is 14 residues long. V lost 7 bases to trimming and J lost 4 bases, with 17 bases between them. CDR1 is MNHNY, CDR2 SVGAGI, per germline (reference sequence). This table comes from immunoSEQ multiplex PCR, and its TCRdb copy is limited to in-frame clones, with some not included. The sample consists of roughly 380,000 clones, roughly 90% of them appearing once. Described treatment: around 19 received Ad26.COV2.S at low or high dose, single or two shots; 5 received placebo; per-sample allocation not given. The study sampled participants on day 63 after the first vaccine or placebo injection.

The source material was peripheral blood, sampled in a trial of Ad26.COV2.S vaccine versus placebo. V gene TRBV6-6 combines with J gene TRBJ2-7; perhaps TRBD1 as D (5 bases). This receptor was taken from a person aged 18-65 years who received the Ad26.COV2.S COVID-19 vaccine or a placebo. CDR3 coding DNA: TGTGCCAGCACCGGACGCGACAAGGGGTACGAGCAGTACTTC. It translates to CASTGRDKGYEQYF.